The 20 T cell receptor beta chains reported below all come from one sample, sequenced in a study of blood T cell repertoires in COVID-19 (dated by TCRdb to the early 2020s). Preparation of the library involved the immunoSEQ multiplex PCR assay. TCRdb holds this immuneACCESS table with in-frame rearrangements only. Some clones are missing; in checked studies, unresolved V genes explain under half, and the rest has no known cause. Present in this sample are over 150,000 clones, around 86% of which were seen just once. Together, the top ten hold more than 7.5% of the sample. The sequenced sample consisted of peripheral blood. These receptors were collected from a man over 45 with active or convalescent COVID-19.

The chain uses TRBV29-1 and TRBJ1-4, with D possibly matching TRBD1 (6 bases). Deletions cut 4 bases from V and 3 bases from J, with 9 bases between. CDR3 size: 13 residues. The germline V gene has CDR1 SQVTM and CDR2 ANQGSEA. The CDR3 nucleotides read TGCAGCGTTGGGACAGCTTCTAATGAAAAACTGTTTTTT. Its protein is CSVGTASNEKLFF.

J is TRBJ2-7 and V is TRBV27; 7 nucleotides agree with TRBD2. Germline CDR1 and CDR2: MNHEY and SMNVEV (reference sequence). Unmatched junction bases numbered 5, after V lost 6 bases and J lost 0 bases. The CDR3 runs 14 residues. The CDR3 reads CASSVRGGSYEQYF. As DNA, the CDR3 is TGTGCCAGCAGCGTGCGCGGGGGCTCCTACGAGCAGTACTTC.

This clone appeared once. Here the CDR3 reads CATSRAPRQAGDEKLFF. CDR3 bases: TGTGCCACCAGCAGAGCCCCGAGACAGGCTGGGGATGAAAAACTGTTTTTT. The chain has TRBV15 and TRBJ1-4; possible D gene TRBD1, 6 bases. CDR3 length: 17 residues. Deletions cut 1 base from V and 6 bases from J, with 18 bases between. The germline gives CDR1 LNHNV, CDR2 YYDKDF (reference sequence).

The J gene is TRBJ2-7, the V gene TRBV4-1; 13 bases are shared with TRBD2. V lost 3 bases to trimming and J lost 0 bases; unmatched junction nucleotides: 5. The CDR3 covers 17 residues. Germline V CDR1 and CDR2: MGHRA, YSYEKL. CDR3 in amino acids: CASSHPGTSGASYEQYF. DNA of the CDR3: TGCGCCAGCAGCCACCCCGGGACTAGCGGGGCCTCCTACGAGCAGTACTTC.

CDR3 sequence reads: CASSESVPSGRIDTQYF. The DNA of the CDR3 is TGTGCCAGCAGTGAATCTGTGCCTAGCGGGAGGATAGATACGCAGTATTTT. This rearrangement joins TRBV25-1 to TRBJ2-3; 11 bases map to TRBD2. Trimming took 1 base from V and 5 from J; bases not matched to a gene: 8. CDR1 MGHDK and CDR2 SYGVNS come from the germline V gene. The CDR3 runs 17 residues.

This clone appeared once. J is TRBJ2-1 and V is TRBV7-2; D is perhaps TRBD2 (8 bases). V shed 5 bases and J shed 5 bases, with 19 bases lying between them. The CDR3 is 16 amino acids. Germline CDR1 is SGHTA and CDR2 is FQGNSA. CDR3 DNA: TGTGCCAGCAGCACGCGACAGGGCGGGGGGAACAATGAGCAGTTCTTC. Amino acid sequence: CASSTRQGGGNNEQFF.

This clone was detected only a few times. V and J are TRBV6-5 and TRBJ1-2; no reliable D call. Trimming removed 6 bases from V and 5 bases from J, with 10 bases in between. There are 12 residues in the CDR3. Looked up from germline, CDR1 is MNHEY and CDR2 is SVGAGI. The CDR3 reads CASRRALYGYTF. The CDR3 nucleotides read TGTGCCAGCAGGCGAGCACTATATGGCTACACCTTC.

The CDR3 region is CASSRTSSYEQYF. The CDR3 DNA reads TGTGCCAGCAGCCGGACTAGCTCCTACGAGCAGTACTTC. This sequence joins TRBV3-1 (or the pseudogene TRBV3-2) and TRBJ2-7; 7 nucleotides agree with TRBD2. The CDR3 runs to 13 residues. Germline lookup yields CDR1 LGHDT and CDR2 YNNKEL (reference sequence). The J segment lost 0 bases and the V segment lost 4 bases, leaving 0 bases of the junction unmatched.

The chain recombines TRBV20-1 with TRBJ1-3; D perhaps matches TRBD1 (6 bases). Trimming cost V 3 bases and J 0 bases, with 15 bases left between them. Germline-derived CDR1 and CDR2 are DFQATT and SNEGSKA (reference sequence). This CDR3 spans 16 amino acids. The CDR3, as DNA: TGCAGTGCTAGTTCGGTCACAGGGAACTCTGGAAACACCATATATTTT. Translation gives CSASSVTGNSGNTIYF.

J is TRBJ2-2 and V is TRBV19; D unclear. Looked up from germline, CDR1 is LNHDA and CDR2 is SQIVND (reference sequence). The germline V and J ends were trimmed by 4 bases and 5 bases, with 17 bases remaining between them. This CDR3 has 16 amino acids. The CDR3 DNA reads as TGTGCCAGTAGTAAGTTTAACGGAGTATTAACCGGGGAGCTGTTTTTT. Amino acid sequence: CASSKFNGVLTGELFF. Supplemented by reference TRBV19 and TRBJ2-2, the full variable domain reads DGGITQSPKYLFRKEGQNVTLSCEQNLNHDAMYWYRQDPGQGLRLIYYSQIVNDFQKGDIAEGYSVSREKKESFPLTVTSAQKNPTAFYLCASSKFNGVLTGELFFGEGSRLTVL.

The chain recombines TRBV30 with TRBJ1-2; unclear D gene. CDR1 GTSNPN and CDR2 SVGIG come from the germline V gene (reference sequence). The CDR3 length is 15 residues. Trimming cost V 2 bases and J 0 bases, with 13 bases left between them. CDR3 sequence reads: CAWSKEARSNYGYTF. DNA of the CDR3: TGTGCCTGGAGTAAAGAGGCGAGATCTAACTATGGCTACACCTTC.

The gene calls are TRBV6-1 and TRBJ2-1, with D possibly matching TRBD1 (6 bases). The CDR3 is made up of 16 amino acids. Germline loops: CDR1 MNHNS, CDR2 SASEGT. With 4 bases removed from V and 1 base from J, the gap between germline ends came to 14 bases. The DNA for the CDR3 is TGTGCCAGCAGTGGTGACAGGTGGGGGTCCTACAATGAGCAGTTCTTC. Its protein is CASSGDRWGSYNEQFF.

A note on this clone: An end of the junction differs from the germline gene, which may be a read error. The J gene is TRBJ1-5, the V gene TRBV29-1, with 7 nucleotides matching TRBD1. Germline V gene lookup returns CDR1 SQVTM and CDR2 ANQGSEA. The CDR3 is made up of 14 amino acids. The CDR3 sequence: CSAWDSTRPQSQHF. CDR3 DNA sequence: TGCAGTGCTTGGGACAGCACGAGACCTCAGTCCCAGCATTTT.

This clone showed up just once. This sequence joins TRBV28 and TRBJ1-2; D is unclear. The CDR3 has 13 residues. CDR1 MDHEN and CDR2 SYDVKM come from the germline V gene. Trimming took 10 bases from V and 7 from J, leaving 19 bases between them. Written as DNA, the CDR3 is TGTGCCACTAAGGAGCTCCAGGACTGTGGCTACACCTTC. Encoded protein: CATKELQDCGYTF.

Only one count was recorded for this clone. V gene TRBV7-2 combines with J gene TRBJ1-5; D remains unclear. This CDR3 contains 14 residues. Germline loops: CDR1 SGHTA, CDR2 FQGNSA. Trimming left V 3 bases short and J 6 bases short, with 12 bases between. CDR3: CASSLMGSGQPQHF. CDR3 bases: TGTGCCAGCAGCTTGATGGGTTCGGGTCAGCCCCAGCATTTT.

The chain couples TRBV9 to TRBJ1-5; D is undetermined. Trimming pared 1 base from V and 0 bases from J, leaving 8 bases between. The CDR3 runs to 15 residues. Germline V gene sequence: CDR1 SGDLS, CDR2 YYNGEE. The CDR3 sequence is CASSVSTSSNQPQHF. As DNA, the CDR3 is TGTGCCAGCAGCGTATCCACAAGTAGCAATCAGCCCCAGCATTTT.

This clone was seen many times. V and J are TRBV7-6 and TRBJ1-4; TRBD1 matches at 10 bases. Germline CDR1 is SGHVS and CDR2 is FNYEAQ. J lost 7 bases, V lost 5 bases, and 7 bases had no gene match. The CDR3 extends over 15 amino acids. CDR3 sequence: CASSLDRGQGEKLFF. The DNA of the CDR3 is TGTGCCAGCAGCCTTGACAGGGGGCAAGGTGAAAAACTGTTTTTT.

The chain links TRBV24-1 to TRBJ1-2, with 7 nucleotides matching TRBD1. CDR3 size: 14 residues. V lost 4 bases, J lost 6 bases, and 7 bases stayed unmatched. Germline V CDR1 and CDR2: KGHDR, SFDVKD. This CDR3 is CATSEGIQGNGYTF. The CDR3 DNA follows: TGTGCCACCAGTGAGGGAATACAGGGGAATGGCTACACCTTC.

Of note for this clone: Other DNA sequences in this specimen translate into the identical CDR3. The chain couples TRBV29-1 to TRBJ2-3, with a weak D call TRBD2 (5 bases). Germline CDR1 and CDR2: SQVTM and ANQGSEA. Trimming stripped 6 bases from V and 1 base from J, with 8 bases between. The CDR3 runs 12 residues. The CDR3 protein is CSVAGGTDTQYF. As DNA, the CDR3 is TGCAGCGTGGCCGGGGGCACAGATACGCAGTATTTT.

The rearrangement uses TRBV2 and TRBJ2-5, with TRBD2 identical over 7 bases. V lost 6 bases to trimming and J lost 1 base; unmatched junction nucleotides: 5. This CDR3 region has 14 residues. CDR1 and CDR2 (germline): SNHLY, FYNNEI. This CDR3 reads CASRTGTIQETQYF. The DNA of the CDR3 is TGTGCCAGCAGAACCGGGACTATCCAAGAGACCCAGTACTTC.